Listed below are T cell receptor beta chains from one sample, sequenced in a study of T cell changes during pregnancy in multiple sclerosis. Sequenced by immunoSEQ multiplex PCR; TCRdb stores in-frame clones only, minus some. This sample has around 95,000 clones, with about 94% found just once. The input for sequencing was peripheral blood, taken after pregnancy. The receptors stem from a female donor in good health, enrolled as a control in a pregnancy study. Both conserved end residues are part of each CDR3. D genes are given only for firm matches. Size is omitted from some rows. Given values are once, few, many or a class for expanded clones.

d_gene,abundance,v_gene,j_gene,CDR3aa,CDR3nt
TRBD1,NA,TRBV7-9,TRBJ1-4,CASSLAQGANEKLFF,TGTGCCAGCAGCTTAGCTCAGGGGGCTAATGAAAAACTGTTTTTT
NA,NA,TRBV2,TRBJ1-5,CASSEGGQTMVPQHF,TGTGCCAGCAGTGAAGGAGGGCAGACTATGGTGCCCCAGCATTTT
NA,few,TRBV4-2,TRBJ2-1,CASSQVVAEAGNEQFF,TGTGCCAGCAGCCAAGTGGTAGCGGAGGCGGGGAATGAGCAGTTCTTC
NA,NA,TRBV30,TRBJ2-7,CALTRGAEQYF,TGTGCCTTGACGCGGGGAGCGGAGCAGTACTTC
TRBD1,NA,TRBV19,TRBJ1-5,CASTPWDSRNEPQHF,TGTGCCAGTACCCCCTGGGACAGTCGTAATGAGCCCCAGCATTTT
TRBD1,NA,TRBV7-8,TRBJ1-1,CASSSGTGYTEAFF,TGTGCCAGCAGCTCCGGGACAGGGTACACTGAAGCTTTCTTT
NA,NA,TRBV7-8,TRBJ1-1,CASTQRGSEAFF,TGTGCCAGCACCCAACGAGGCAGTGAAGCTTTCTTT
TRBD1,NA,TRBV5-1,TRBJ2-7,CASTPLISGQGHEQYF,TGCGCCAGCACCCCCCTTATCTCAGGACAGGGCCACGAGCAGTACTTC
NA,NA,TRBV6-1,TRBJ2-3,CASSELAEDDTQYF,TGTGCCAGCAGTGAACTAGCTGAGGACGATACGCAGTATTTT
NA,NA,TRBV18,TRBJ2-7,CASSPLQGMYF,TGTGCCAGCTCACCTCTACAGGGTATGTACTTC
NA,NA,TRBV5-1,TRBJ2-3,CASGAGGTDTQYF,TGCGCCAGCGGAGCAGGGGGCACAGATACGCAGTATTTT
NA,NA,TRBV4-1,TRBJ1-2,CASSPDLGLYGYTF,TGCGCCAGCAGCCCTGACCTGGGCCTCTATGGCTACACCTTC
TRBD2,NA,TRBV7-8,TRBJ2-3,CASSSGLAGVPDTQYF,TGTGCCAGCAGCTCAGGACTAGCGGGAGTCCCAGATACGCAGTATTTT
NA,NA,TRBV5-5,TRBJ2-7,CASSFWLAVTYEQYF,TGTGCCAGCAGCTTTTGGTTAGCGGTCACCTACGAGCAGTACTTC
TRBD1,once,TRBV4-1,TRBJ1-1,CASSQRTGANTEAFF,TGCGCCAGCAGCCAACGGACAGGGGCTAACACTGAAGCTTTCTTT
TRBD2,NA,TRBV5-1,TRBJ2-3,CASSSTGLAAVTDTQYF,TGCGCCAGCAGCTCGACTGGACTAGCGGCCGTCACAGATACGCAGTATTTT
TRBD1,NA,TRBV19,TRBJ2-1,CASSHDRDTYNEQFF,TGTGCCAGTAGTCACGACAGGGATACCTACAATGAGCAGTTCTTC
NA,NA,TRBV4-2,TRBJ2-7,CASSQGPTEQYF,TGTGCCAGCAGCCAAGGGCCCACCGAGCAGTACTTC
NA,NA,TRBV25-1,TRBJ2-4,CASSAGSLGKNIQYF,TGTGCCAGCAGTGCGGGGAGCCTCGGCAAAAACATTCAGTACTTC
TRBD1,NA,TRBV7-8,TRBJ1-5,CASSSGTGFQPQHF,TGTGCCAGCAGCTCAGGGACAGGGTTTCAGCCCCAGCATTTT
NA,NA,TRBV5-6,TRBJ2-2,CASSLGRAIYTGELFF,TGTGCCAGCAGCTTGGGGCGGGCAATTTACACCGGGGAGCTGTTTTTT
NA,NA,TRBV11-2,TRBJ2-7,CASSLDYGQYEQYF,TGTGCCAGCAGCTTAGATTATGGACAGTACGAGCAGTACTTC
TRBD1,few,TRBV27,TRBJ2-2,CASRGRGTGELFF,TGTGCCAGCAGGGGCAGGGGGACCGGGGAGCTGTTTTTT
TRBD1,NA,TRBV10-3,TRBJ1-1,CAISGTGGTEAFF,TGTGCCATCAGTGGAACAGGGGGCACTGAAGCTTTCTTT
NA,NA,TRBV28,TRBJ2-1,CASIRGRDKFF,TGTGCCAGCATCAGGGGTAGGGATAAGTTCTTC
TRBD1,NA,TRBV4-2,TRBJ1-2,CASSRPGAGGLTSDYGYTF,TGTGCCAGCAGCCGCCCCGGGGCAGGGGGCTTAACTAGCGACTATGGCTACACCTTC
TRBD2,NA,TRBV28,TRBJ2-2,CASSLSGVVWASGLSELFF,TGTGCCAGCAGTTTGTCCGGAGTGGTTTGGGCTAGCGGGCTTTCGGAGCTGTTTTTT
TRBD1,NA,TRBV5-1,TRBJ1-2,CASSLEETGDGYTF,TGCGCCAGCAGCTTGGAAGAGACAGGGGATGGCTACACCTTC
NA,NA,TRBV6-1,TRBJ2-6,CASSESYSGANVLTF,TGTGCCAGCAGTGAATCTTACTCTGGGGCCAACGTCCTGACTTTC
NA,NA,TRBV19,TRBJ1-1,CASRERTVNTEAFF,TGTGCCAGTAGGGAGCGGACGGTGAACACTGAAGCTTTCTTT
NA,NA,TRBV14,TRBJ1-2,CASSQGGKDGYTF,TGTGCCAGCAGCCAAGGAGGGAAGGATGGCTACACCTTC
NA,NA,TRBV18,TRBJ2-7,CASSPQGVPSYEQYF,TGTGCCAGCTCACCCCAAGGGGTTCCCTCCTACGAGCAGTACTTC
NA,NA,TRBV27,TRBJ1-5,CASKPGAGGNQPQHF,TGTGCCAGCAAACCAGGGGCGGGGGGCAATCAGCCCCAGCATTTT
NA,NA,TRBV29-1,TRBJ2-3,CSVDEYEADTQYF,TGCAGCGTTGATGAGTACGAGGCAGATACGCAGTATTTT
NA,NA,TRBV2,TRBJ2-3,CASLLSRSTDTQYF,TGTGCCAGCCTCCTTAGCAGAAGCACAGATACGCAGTATTTT
TRBD1,NA,TRBV5-1,TRBJ1-2,CASSLWGTDYGYTF,TGCGCCAGCAGCTTGTGGGGGACAGACTATGGCTACACCTTC
NA,NA,TRBV10-2,TRBJ1-1,CASSKQGYTEAFF,TGCGCCAGCAGTAAACAGGGTTACACTGAAGCTTTCTTT
NA,NA,TRBV28,TRBJ2-7,CASSSGAALHEQYF,TGTGCCAGCAGTTCAGGAGCGGCCCTCCACGAGCAGTACTTC